This entry lists 21 T cell receptor beta chains sequenced from one sample in a study of cytomegalovirus exposure and HLA in healthy donors. It was with 60 Vbeta and 13 Jbeta primers that the PCR ran. Here immunoSEQ multiplex PCR was the method, and the copy in TCRdb shows in-frame clones only, minus some. In the table there are about 170,000 clones, almost 85% of which are singletons. Sequenced material: PBMCs. The receptors come from a boy between 2 and 10 years old in good health and CMV-seronegative.

The V and J genes are TRBV7-2 and TRBJ2-5; TRBD1 aligns across 7 bases. Germline V gene data show CDR1 as SGHTA and CDR2 as FQGNSA. Unmatched junction bases numbered 8, after V lost 3 bases and J lost 4 bases. This CDR3 comprises 15 residues. The DNA of the CDR3 is TGTGCCAGCAGCTTTAGTGACAGGGTCCCAGAGACCCAGTACTTC. Its protein product is CASSFSDRVPETQYF.

This sequence joins TRBV2 and TRBJ2-1; TRBD2 is a possible D gene (6 bases). Trimming stripped 6 bases from V and 8 bases from J, with 8 bases between. Germline loops: CDR1 SNHLY, CDR2 FYNNEI. The CDR3 sequence is 11 residues long. The CDR3 is CASSGLYEQFF. CDR3 nucleotide sequence: TGTGCCAGCAGCGGACTATATGAGCAGTTCTTC. Full variable domain (outside the CDR3, taken from reference TRBV2 and TRBJ2-1): EPEVTQTPSHQVTQMGQEVILRCVPISNHLYFYWYRQILGQKVEFLVSFYNNEISEKSEIFDDQFSVERPDGSNFTLKIRSTKLEDSAMYFCASSGLYEQFFGPGTRLTVL.

Regarding this clone: Other nucleotide sequences from this sample produce the same CDR3. This chain links TRBV25-1 with TRBJ2-7, with 10 bases fitting TRBD1. This CDR3 contains 14 residues. The V and J ends lost 4 bases and 5 bases, in that order; junction bases with no gene match: 5. Germline V CDR1 and CDR2: MGHDK, SYGVNS. The CDR3 region is CASSGQGARNEQYF. CDR3 sequence (DNA): TGTGCCAGCAGTGGACAGGGGGCGCGCAACGAGCAGTACTTC.

The chain joins TRBV5-1 to TRBJ2-1; 9 bases align to TRBD1. The germline V gene has CDR1 SGHRS and CDR2 YFSETQ. J gave up 0 bases and V 5 bases, and 3 bases lay outside the gene matches. The CDR3 has 15 residues. CDR3 amino acids: CASSPDRGSYNEQFF. The CDR3 bases are TGCGCCAGCAGTCCGGACAGGGGCTCCTACAATGAGCAGTTCTTC.

The rearrangement joins TRBV11-2 to TRBJ2-7; 7 bases map to TRBD2. Germline V CDR1 and CDR2: SGHAT, FQNNGV. The CDR3 sequence is 12 residues long. Unmatched junction bases numbered 0, after V lost 1 base and J lost 6 bases. The CDR3 reads CASSLGTSEQYF. The CDR3 DNA sequence: TGTGCCAGCAGCTTAGGGACTAGCGAGCAGTACTTC.

This clone was counted once. The J gene is TRBJ2-6, the V gene TRBV30, with D possibly being TRBD2 (6 bases). Germline CDR1 GTSNPN, CDR2 SVGIG (reference sequence). The CDR3 sequence is 15 residues long. The V gene lost 4 bases and the J gene lost 2 bases, with 12 bases spanning the gap. CDR3 DNA sequence: TGTGCCTGGATCCCCCCGGGGGCTGGGGCCAACGTCCTGACTTTC. Translating gives CAWIPPGAGANVLTF.

The V and J genes are TRBV6-1 and TRBJ2-7, with a tentative D call TRBD1 (6 bases). The CDR3 is 15 amino acids. V was cut by 6 bases and J by 4 bases, with 19 bases left in between. Germline V gene data show CDR1 as MNHNS and CDR2 as SASEGT. CDR3 in DNA: TGTGCCAGCAGCATCATCAGGGGCCCCGATTACGAGCAGTACTTC. Its translation is CASSIIRGPDYEQYF.

V and J are TRBV28 and TRBJ1-2; 10 nucleotides match TRBD1. This CDR3 spans 15 amino acids. Trimming removed 8 bases from V and 8 bases from J; junction bases left unmatched: 14. In germline, CDR1 is MDHEN, CDR2 SYDVKM. CDR3 sequence: CASAFLDRGRGGYTF. CDR3 bases: TGTGCCAGCGCGTTCCTTGACAGGGGGCGGGGGGGCTACACCTTC.

The rearrangement uses TRBV5-4 and TRBJ1-3; D is perhaps TRBD1 (5 bases). The V end was cut by 2 bases, the J end by 2 bases, with 8 bases between. This CDR3 region has 14 residues. The germline CDR1 and CDR2 sequences are SGHNT and YYREEE (reference sequence). The CDR3 loop reads CASSFAGAGNTIYF. The DNA for the CDR3 is TGTGCCAGCAGCTTCGCGGGGGCTGGAAACACCATATATTTT.

V usage is TRBV5-4 and J usage is TRBJ2-2; possibly TRBD2 for D (6 bases). The CDR3 is 14 amino acids. Trimming took 8 bases from V and 1 from J, leaving 12 bases between them. Looked up from germline, CDR1 is SGHNT and CDR2 is YYREEE (reference sequence). CDR3 sequence reads: CASRNSGNTGELFF. DNA for the CDR3: TGTGCCAGTAGAAATAGCGGGAACACCGGGGAGCTGTTTTTT.

The chain links TRBV7-8 to TRBJ1-2, with TRBD1 matching 7 bases. CDR1 is SGHVS and CDR2 is FQNEAQ in the germline V gene. Trimming removed 5 bases from V and 2 bases from J; junction bases left unmatched: 5. This CDR3 spans 14 amino acids. The chain's CDR3 is CASSQDRRNYGYTF. In nucleotides, the CDR3 is TGTGCCAGCAGCCAGGACAGGCGAAACTATGGCTACACCTTC.

CDR3 in amino acids: CASSESRGSNQPQHF. CDR3 coding DNA: TGTGCCAGCAGTGAATCTCGGGGGAGCAATCAGCCCCAGCATTTT. The gene calls are TRBV2 and TRBJ1-5; possibly TRBD1 for D (5 bases). Germline lookup yields CDR1 SNHLY and CDR2 FYNNEI. Trimming left V 2 bases short and J 1 base short, with 9 bases between. This CDR3 region has 15 residues.

The CDR3 region is CASIFGLSPSGNTIYF. CDR3 sequence (DNA): TGTGCCAGCATTTTTGGACTTTCACCCTCTGGAAACACCATATATTTT. This chain links TRBV2 with TRBJ1-3, with unresolved D. The CDR3 extends over 16 amino acids. The germline CDR1 and CDR2 sequences are SNHLY and FYNNEI. V shed 7 bases and J shed 0 bases, with 16 bases lying between them.

The rearrangement links TRBV7-9 to TRBJ2-5; 10 bases agree with TRBD1. The better agreement between TRBJ2-7 and the DNA end casts doubt on the J call. Germline CDR1 and CDR2: SEHNR and FQNEAQ (reference sequence). This CDR3 is built from 13 residues. The CDR3 DNA reads as TGTGCCAGCAACCCGGGACAGGGGTACGAGCAGTACTTC. Protein: CASNPGQGYEQYF.

The chain has TRBV5-6 and TRBJ2-7; D unclear. The CDR3 is made up of 13 amino acids. Deletions cut 0 bases from V and 2 bases from J, with 6 bases between. Germline V lookup: CDR1 SGHDT, CDR2 YYEEEE. Written as DNA, the CDR3 is TGTGCCAGCAGCTTGGTGTCGGCCTACGAGCAGTACTTC. As protein: CASSLVSAYEQYF.

The V call is TRBV11-2, the J call TRBJ2-5; 12 bases align to TRBD2. Germline assignment: CDR1 SGHAT and CDR2 FQNNGV. V trimming: 4 bases; J trimming: 4 bases; junction bases outside the gene matches: 4. The CDR3 is 15 amino acids. For the CDR3, the DNA is TGTGCCAGCAGCTCTAGCGGGAGGGCCGTAGAGACCCAGTACTTC. As protein: CASSSSGRAVETQYF. Together with reference TRBV11-2 and TRBJ2-5, the CDR3 gives the full variable domain: EAGVAQSPRYKIIEKRQSVAFWCNPISGHATLYWYQQILGQGPKLLIQFQNNGVVDDSQLPKDRFSAERLKGVDSTLKIQPAKLEDSAVYLCASSSSGRAVETQYFGPGTRLLVL.

The V and J genes are TRBV29-1 and TRBJ2-7; unclear D gene. The CDR3 runs 11 residues. Looked up from germline, CDR1 is SQVTM and CDR2 is ANQGSEA. The V and J ends lost 6 bases and 4 bases respectively, with 10 bases between them. In DNA, the CDR3 is TGCAGCGTCGTCCAGGATTACGAGCAGTACTTC. Amino acid sequence: CSVVQDYEQYF.

V gene TRBV30 combines with J gene TRBJ2-1, with a possible D match to TRBD1 (6 bases). The CDR3 runs to 14 residues. CDR1 is GTSNPN, CDR2 SVGIG, per germline (reference sequence). Trimming cost V 2 bases and J 4 bases, with 12 bases left between them. CDR3 amino acids: CAWSIRQDYNEQFF. The CDR3 bases are TGTGCCTGGAGTATCCGACAGGATTACAATGAGCAGTTCTTC.

This chain connects TRBV5-6 to TRBJ1-2, with TRBD1 matching over 9 bases. Losses at the gene ends were 3 bases for V and 8 bases for J; bases not matched to a gene: 2. From germline, CDR1 is SGHDT and CDR2 YYEEEE. CDR3 size: 12 residues. The CDR3 DNA sequence: TGTGCCAGCAGCTGGGACAGGGCCGGCTACACCTTC. This gives the protein CASSWDRAGYTF.

The CDR3 is CASSPGTGETSTDTQYF. CDR3 sequence (DNA): TGTGCCAGCAGCCCCGGGACAGGGGAAACTAGCACAGATACGCAGTATTTT. The chain carries TRBV28 and TRBJ2-3; TRBD1 aligns across 10 bases. Germline-derived CDR1 and CDR2 are MDHEN and SYDVKM. The CDR3 is 17 residues long. With 6 bases clipped from V and 0 bases from J, the junction kept 9 bases outside the gene matches.

Turning to this clone: The junction departs from germline at one end; a sequencing error may be responsible. The chain combines TRBV6-1 with TRBJ2-1, with TRBD1 identical over 9 bases. This CDR3 has 13 residues. In germline, CDR1 is MNHNS, CDR2 SASEGT. The CDR3 is CASSATPGTGKIF. In DNA form, the CDR3 reads TGTGCCAGCAGTGCCACCCCTGGGACAGGGAAAATCTTC.